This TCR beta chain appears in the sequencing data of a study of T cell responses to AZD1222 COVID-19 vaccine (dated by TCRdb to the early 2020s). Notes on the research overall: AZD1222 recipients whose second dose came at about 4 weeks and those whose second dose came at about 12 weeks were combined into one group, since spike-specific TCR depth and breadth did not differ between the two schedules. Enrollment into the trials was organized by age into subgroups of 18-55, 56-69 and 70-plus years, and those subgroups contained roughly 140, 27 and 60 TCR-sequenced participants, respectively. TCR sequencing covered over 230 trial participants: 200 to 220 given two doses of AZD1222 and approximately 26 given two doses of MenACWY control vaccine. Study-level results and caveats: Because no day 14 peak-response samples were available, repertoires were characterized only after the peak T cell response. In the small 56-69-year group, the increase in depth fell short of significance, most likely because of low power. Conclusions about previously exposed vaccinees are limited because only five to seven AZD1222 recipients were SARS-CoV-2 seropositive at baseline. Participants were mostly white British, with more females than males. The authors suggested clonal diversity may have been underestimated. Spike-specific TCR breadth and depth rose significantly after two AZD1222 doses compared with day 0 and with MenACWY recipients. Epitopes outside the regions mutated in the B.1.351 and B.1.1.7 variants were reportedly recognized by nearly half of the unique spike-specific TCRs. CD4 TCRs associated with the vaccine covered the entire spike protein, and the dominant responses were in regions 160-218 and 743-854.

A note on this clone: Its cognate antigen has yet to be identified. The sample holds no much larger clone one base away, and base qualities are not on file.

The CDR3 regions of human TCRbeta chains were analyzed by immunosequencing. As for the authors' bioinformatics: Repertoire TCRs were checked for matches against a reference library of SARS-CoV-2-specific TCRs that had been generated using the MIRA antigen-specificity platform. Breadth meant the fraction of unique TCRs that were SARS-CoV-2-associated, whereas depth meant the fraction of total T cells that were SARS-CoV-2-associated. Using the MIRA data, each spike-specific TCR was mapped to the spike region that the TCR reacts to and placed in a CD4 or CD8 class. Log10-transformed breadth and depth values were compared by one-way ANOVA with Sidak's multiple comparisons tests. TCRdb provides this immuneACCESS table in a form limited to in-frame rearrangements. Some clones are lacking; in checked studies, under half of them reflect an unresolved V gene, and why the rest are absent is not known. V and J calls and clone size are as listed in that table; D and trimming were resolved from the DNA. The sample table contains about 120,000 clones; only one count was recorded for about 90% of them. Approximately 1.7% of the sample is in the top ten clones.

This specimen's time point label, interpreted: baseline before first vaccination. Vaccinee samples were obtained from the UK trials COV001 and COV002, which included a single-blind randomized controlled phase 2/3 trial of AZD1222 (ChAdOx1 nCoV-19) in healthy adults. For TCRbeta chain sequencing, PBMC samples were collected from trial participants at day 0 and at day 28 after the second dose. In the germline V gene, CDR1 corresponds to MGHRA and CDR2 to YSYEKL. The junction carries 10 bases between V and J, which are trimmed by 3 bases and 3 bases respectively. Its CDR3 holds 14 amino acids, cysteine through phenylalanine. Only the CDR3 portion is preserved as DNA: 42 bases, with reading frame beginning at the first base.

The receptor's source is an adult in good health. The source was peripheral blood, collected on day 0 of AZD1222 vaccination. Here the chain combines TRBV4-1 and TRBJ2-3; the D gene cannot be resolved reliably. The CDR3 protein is CASSQKTGTDTQYF. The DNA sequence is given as TGCGCCAGCAGCCAGAAGACCGGTACAGATACGCAGTATTTT.